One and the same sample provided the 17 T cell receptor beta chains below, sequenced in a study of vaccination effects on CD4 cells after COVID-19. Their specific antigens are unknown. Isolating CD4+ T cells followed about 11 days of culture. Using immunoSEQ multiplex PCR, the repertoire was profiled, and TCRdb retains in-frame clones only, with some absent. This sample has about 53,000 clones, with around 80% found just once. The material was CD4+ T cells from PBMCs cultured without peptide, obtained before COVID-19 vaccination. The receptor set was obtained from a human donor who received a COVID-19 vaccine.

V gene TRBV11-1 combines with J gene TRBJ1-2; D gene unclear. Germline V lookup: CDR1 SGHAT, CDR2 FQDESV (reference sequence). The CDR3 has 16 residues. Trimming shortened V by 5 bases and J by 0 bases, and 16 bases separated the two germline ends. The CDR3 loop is CASSRSPDSANYGYTF. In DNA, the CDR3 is TGTGCCAGCAGCCGGAGTCCGGATTCAGCTAACTATGGCTACACCTTC.

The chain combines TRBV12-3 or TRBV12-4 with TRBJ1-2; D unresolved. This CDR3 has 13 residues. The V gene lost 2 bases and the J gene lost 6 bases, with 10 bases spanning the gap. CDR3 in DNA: TGTGCCAGCAGTTTAACGGTGAGGAATGGCTACACCTTC. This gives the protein CASSLTVRNGYTF.

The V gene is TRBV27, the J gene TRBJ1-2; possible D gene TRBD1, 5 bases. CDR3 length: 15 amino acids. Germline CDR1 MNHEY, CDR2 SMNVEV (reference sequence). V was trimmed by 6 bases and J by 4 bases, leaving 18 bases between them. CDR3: CASRGTGIGFYGYTF. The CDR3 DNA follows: TGTGCCAGCAGGGGGACGGGCATTGGGTTCTATGGCTACACCTTC.

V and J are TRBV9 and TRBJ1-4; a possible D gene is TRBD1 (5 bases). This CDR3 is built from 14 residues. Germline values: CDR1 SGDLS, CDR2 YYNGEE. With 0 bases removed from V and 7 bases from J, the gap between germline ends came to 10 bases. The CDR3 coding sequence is TGTGCCAGCAGCGTAGTTGGGGGTCGTGAAAAACTGTTTTTT. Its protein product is CASSVVGGREKLFF.

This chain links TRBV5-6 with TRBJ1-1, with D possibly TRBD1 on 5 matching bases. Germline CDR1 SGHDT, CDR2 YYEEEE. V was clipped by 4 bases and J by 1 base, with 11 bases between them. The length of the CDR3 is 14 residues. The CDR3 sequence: CASSAGLRNTEAFF. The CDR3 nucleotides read TGTGCCAGCAGCGCGGGACTTAGGAACACTGAAGCTTTCTTT.

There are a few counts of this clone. The CDR3 protein is CASSPFQIYGYTF. The DNA for the CDR3 is TGTGCCAGCAGTCCGTTCCAGATCTATGGCTACACCTTC. This rearrangement joins TRBV6-5 to TRBJ1-2, with D unclear. Looked up from germline, CDR1 is MNHEY and CDR2 is SVGAGI. This CDR3 has 13 residues. Trimming removed 5 bases at V and 4 bases at J, with 11 bases between.

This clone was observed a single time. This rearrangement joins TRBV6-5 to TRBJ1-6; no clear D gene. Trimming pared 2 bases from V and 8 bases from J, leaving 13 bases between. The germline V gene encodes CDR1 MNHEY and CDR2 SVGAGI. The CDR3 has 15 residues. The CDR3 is CASSYDPSRYSPLHF. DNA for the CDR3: TGTGCCAGCAGTTACGACCCCAGCCGGTATTCACCCCTCCACTTT.

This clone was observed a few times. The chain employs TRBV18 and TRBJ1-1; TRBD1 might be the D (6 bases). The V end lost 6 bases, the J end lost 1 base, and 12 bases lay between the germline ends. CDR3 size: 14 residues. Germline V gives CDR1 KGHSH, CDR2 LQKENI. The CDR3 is CASSGLTGNTEAFF. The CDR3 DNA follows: TGTGCCAGCTCTGGTCTGACAGGGAACACTGAAGCTTTCTTT.

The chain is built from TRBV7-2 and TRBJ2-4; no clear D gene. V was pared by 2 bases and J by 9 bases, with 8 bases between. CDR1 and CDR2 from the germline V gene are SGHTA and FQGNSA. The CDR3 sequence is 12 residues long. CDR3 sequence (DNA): TGTGCCAGCAGCTTAACGGTGGGCATTCAGTACTTC. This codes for CASSLTVGIQYF.

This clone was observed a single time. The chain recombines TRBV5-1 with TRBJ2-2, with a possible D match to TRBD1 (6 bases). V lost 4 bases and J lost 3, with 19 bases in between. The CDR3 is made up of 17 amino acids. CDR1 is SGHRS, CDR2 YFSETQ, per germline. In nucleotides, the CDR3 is TGCGCCAGCAGCGTGATACCGACAGGTATCGACACCGGGGAGCTGTTTTTT. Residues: CASSVIPTGIDTGELFF.

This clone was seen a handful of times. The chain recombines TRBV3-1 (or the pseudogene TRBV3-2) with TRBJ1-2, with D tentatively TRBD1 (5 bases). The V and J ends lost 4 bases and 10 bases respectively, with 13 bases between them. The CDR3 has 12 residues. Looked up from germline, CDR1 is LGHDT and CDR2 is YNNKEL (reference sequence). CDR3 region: CASSRDSGAYTF. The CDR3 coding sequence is TGTGCCAGCAGCCGAGACTCCGGGGCCTACACCTTC.

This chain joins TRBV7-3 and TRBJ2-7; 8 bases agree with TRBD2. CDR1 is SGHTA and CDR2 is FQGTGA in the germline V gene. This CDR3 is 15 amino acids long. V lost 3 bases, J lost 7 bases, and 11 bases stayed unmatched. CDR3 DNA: TGTGCCAGCAGCTTCGGGGGCGGGGGGCCTCGGGAGCAGTACGTC. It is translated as CASSFGGGGPREQYV.

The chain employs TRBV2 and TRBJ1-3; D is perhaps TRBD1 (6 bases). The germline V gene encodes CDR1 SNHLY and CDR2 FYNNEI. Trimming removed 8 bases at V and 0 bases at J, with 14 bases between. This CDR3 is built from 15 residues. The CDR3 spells CASLRTDRSGNTIYF. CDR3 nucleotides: TGTGCCAGCCTCAGGACAGATCGCTCTGGAAACACCATATATTTT.

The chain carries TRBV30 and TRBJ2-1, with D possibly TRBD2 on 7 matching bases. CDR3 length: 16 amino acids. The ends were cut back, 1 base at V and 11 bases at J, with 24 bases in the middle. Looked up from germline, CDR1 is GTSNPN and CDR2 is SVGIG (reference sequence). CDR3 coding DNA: TGTGCCTGGAGTGGGTGGGGAGCGGGGACAAGGGATAAGCAGTTCTTC. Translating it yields CAWSGWGAGTRDKQFF.

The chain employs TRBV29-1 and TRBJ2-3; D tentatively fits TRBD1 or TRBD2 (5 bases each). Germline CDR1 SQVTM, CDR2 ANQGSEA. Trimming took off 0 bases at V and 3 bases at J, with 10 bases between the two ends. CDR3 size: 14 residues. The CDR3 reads CSVEEGTRTDTQYF. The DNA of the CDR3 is TGCAGCGTTGAAGAGGGGACGCGAACAGATACGCAGTATTTT.

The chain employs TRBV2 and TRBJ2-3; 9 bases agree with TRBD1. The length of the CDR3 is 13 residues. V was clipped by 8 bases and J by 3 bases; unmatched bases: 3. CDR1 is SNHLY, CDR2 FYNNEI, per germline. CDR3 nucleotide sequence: TGTGCCAGCCGGACAGGGGTTACAGATACGCAGTATTTT. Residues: CASRTGVTDTQYF.

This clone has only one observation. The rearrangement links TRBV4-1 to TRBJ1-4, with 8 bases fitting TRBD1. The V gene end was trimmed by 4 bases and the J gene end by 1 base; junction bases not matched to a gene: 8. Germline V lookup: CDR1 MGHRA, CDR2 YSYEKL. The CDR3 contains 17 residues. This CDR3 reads CASSPVGRGRTNEKLFF. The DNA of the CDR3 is TGCGCCAGCAGCCCGGTGGGCAGGGGGCGAACTAATGAAAAACTGTTTTTT.